The present entry profiles one TCR beta chain with its context. Its cognate antigen is unknown. The table came from immunoSEQ multiplex PCR; TCRdb's copy has only in-frame clones and leaves some out. The repertoire consists of about 94,000 clones, with 85% to 90% occurring once and the leading ten covering approximately 0.8%. Documented time point: week 47, end of study. Each vaccine dose was 300 ug of mutant IDH1 20-mer peptide, with topical imiquimod. The entry originates in a study of a mutant IDH1 vaccine in newly diagnosed glioma. The CDR3 covers 13 residues. Germline lookup yields CDR1 SQVTM and CDR2 ANQGSEA. Trimming took 3 bases from V and 1 from J, leaving 8 bases between them.

The clonotype comes from a woman aged 45 to 65 with glioma. This rearrangement joins TRBV29-1 to TRBJ2-3; D possibly corresponds to TRBD2 (6 bases). The input for sequencing was PBMCs, taken from a glioma patient whose treatment included an IDH1 peptide vaccine. The CDR3 is CSVEGGGTDTQYF. The DNA for the CDR3 is TGCAGCGTTGAGGGGGGAGGCACAGATACGCAGTATTTT.